This T cell receptor (beta chain) was profiled in a study of human T cells and chemical hapten exposure. Overall study findings and caveats: DPC sensitization produced no change in TCRs with frequency above 1 in 1000. Significantly more large CDR3 similarity clusters were formed by expanded TCRs than by controls. Patch test score rose with PT1 expanded TCR count, significant at thresholds 8, 16 and 32, not 4.

From the RACE reads, TCRdb called clonotypes with MiXCR, one entry per CDR3 protein. The sample carries about 54,000 distinct CDR3 sequences, 9.5% to 10% recorded once. The V gene's germline CDR1 is SGHNT and CDR2 YYREEE (reference sequence). V gave up 1 base and J gave up 8 bases, with 18 bases separating them. CDR3 length: 15 residues. Time point defined: patch test 2, 6 weeks after DPC sensitization. Treatment in this sample: therapeutic diphenylcyclopropenone sensitization with weekly scalp DPC. Researchers sampled blood before each patch test went on. The sample holds many counts of this clonotype. What it binds is not known.

The chain is built from TRBV5-4 and TRBJ1-2; D is unclear. Sample: whole blood, taken in connection with sensitization to the hapten diphenylcyclopropenone (DPC). The source is a woman between 50 and 59 years old with alopecia areata. Some clones in this sample may be carry-over from other donors' samples. The CDR3 DNA follows: TGTGCCAGCAGCTTGTATGGGATTCGGGCGAGGGGCTACACCTTC. This gives the protein CASSLYGIRARGYTF.